This is a list of T cell receptor beta chains from one sample in a study of shared clonotypes between healthy human individuals. The data were produced by immunoSEQ multiplex PCR, yet TCRdb's version contains in-frame clones alone and is incomplete. Here the sample spans around 500,000 clones, approximately 84% being singletons. Sequenced sample: PBMCs. These receptors all come from a woman aged 40 to 49 in good health. Some clones in this sample may be carry-over from other donors' samples. The CDR3 runs from the conserved cysteine through the conserved F or W. The D gene is left open where the match is weak. The size entry is marked missing in some rows and otherwise reads once, few, many or a size class.

d_call j_call clone_size v_call cdr3_nt cdr3_aa
NA TRBJ2-7 NA TRBV11-2 TGTGCCAGCAGCTTAGATGGGGCCGGTTCGGGCGGGCACTCCTACGAGCAGTACTTC CASSLDGAGSGGHSYEQYF
NA TRBJ2-2 many TRBV28 TGTGCCAGCAGCATTGCAGGCCGGGTAACCGGGGAGCTGTTTTTT CASSIAGRVTGELFF
NA TRBJ2-1 many TRBV6-4 TGTGCCAGCAGTGACGGGGGGGCTAGTGGGGATGAGCAGTTCTTC CASSDGGASGDEQFF
NA TRBJ2-5 NA TRBV20-1 TGCAGTGCCAGACCCCCAGAGACCCAGTACTTC CSARPPETQYF
NA TRBJ2-7 once TRBV4-3 TGCGCCAGCAGCCAAGAGAGGGGGGGATACTACGAGCAGTACTTC CASSQERGGYYEQYF
NA TRBJ1-4 NA TRBV19 TGTGCCAGTAGTGCCTCCTTGGGGACGGAAGAAAAACTGTTTTTT CASSASLGTEEKLFF
NA TRBJ1-1 NA TRBV5-4 TGTGCCAGCAGCACGGACATGAACACTGAAGCTTTCTTT CASSTDMNTEAFF
TRBD1 TRBJ2-7 NA TRBV6-1 TGTGCCAGCCCCAAGACAGGGCAGCCCTACGAGCAGTACTTC CASPKTGQPYEQYF
TRBD2 TRBJ2-1 NA TRBV28 TGTGCCAGCAGCTCCGGGACTAGCACCTACAATGGGCAGTTCTTC CASSSGTSTYNGQFF
TRBD1 TRBJ2-4 NA TRBV4-3 TGCGCCAGCAGCCCTCGGACAGGGACGAACATTCAGTACTTC CASSPRTGTNIQYF
TRBD1 TRBJ1-4 NA TRBV4-3 TGCGCCAGCAGCCATGATATAGGGACAGGGGAGGAAAAACTGTTTTTT CASSHDIGTGEEKLFF
NA TRBJ1-4 once TRBV20-1 TGCAGTGCTGGGAACCTTCCCTACCTGTTTTTT CSAGNLPYLFF
TRBD2 TRBJ2-7 NA TRBV27 TGTGCCAGCAGTTCTGCGGGAGGGCCGTACGAGCAGTACTTC CASSSAGGPYEQYF
NA TRBJ1-1 NA TRBV5-1 TGCGCCAGCAGCTTGTCGGCGGACGTTGAAGCTTTCTTT CASSLSADVEAFF
NA TRBJ2-7 NA TRBV30 TGTGCCTGGAGTTTGGGGGTGGGGTCCTACGAGCAGTACTTC CAWSLGVGSYEQYF
TRBD1 TRBJ1-5 NA TRBV27 TGTGCCAGCAGTTCCCGGACAGGGCGGGGGTTGAGCAATCAGCCCCAGCATTTT CASSSRTGRGLSNQPQHF
NA TRBJ2-7 NA TRBV9 TGTGCTAGCAGCTTCTCAGTCTACGAGCAGTACTTC CASSFSVYEQYF
NA TRBJ2-7 once TRBV5-1 TGCGCCAGCAGCCTAGGGACGGGGACCTACGAGCAGTACTTC CASSLGTGTYEQYF
TRBD2 TRBJ2-1 once TRBV11-2 TGTGCCAGCAGCTTCCGGGAGGACTCCTACAATGAGCAGTTCTTC CASSFREDSYNEQFF
NA TRBJ2-3 NA TRBV11-2 TGTGCCAGCAGGCCGGGTTTGGCGGGAGATACGCAGTATTTT CASRPGLAGDTQYF
TRBD2 TRBJ2-3 NA TRBV28 TGTGCCAGCAGTGACCTAGCGGGAGCGCAGTATTTT CASSDLAGAQYF
TRBD1 TRBJ2-7 NA TRBV9 TGTGCCAGCAGCGCGGGACAGGCGCACTACGAGCAGTACTTC CASSAGQAHYEQYF
NA TRBJ2-7 NA TRBV7-9 TGTGCCAGCAGCCCCACCCTTGCGGTGGACGAGCAGTACTTC CASSPTLAVDEQYF
TRBD2 TRBJ2-3 NA TRBV6-1 TGTGCCAGCAGTGACCTAGCGGGAGGGGTAAATACGCAGTATTTT CASSDLAGGVNTQYF
NA TRBJ1-1 many TRBV7-3 TGTGCCAGCAGCTTAAGAGGTGGTTCTAGGGACACTGAAGCTTTCTTT CASSLRGGSRDTEAFF
NA TRBJ2-2 few TRBV4-1 TGTGCCAGCAGCCAAGATCACGGGAGTACCGGGGAGCTGTTTTTT CASSQDHGSTGELFF
NA TRBJ1-1 NA TRBV18 TGTGCCAGCTCCCAGGAAGGGAACACTGAAGCTTTCTTT CASSQEGNTEAFF
NA TRBJ2-7 NA TRBV28 TGTGCCAGCAGTTCCGCTACGGGGAGAGGGTCCTACGAGCAGTACTTC CASSSATGRGSYEQYF
NA TRBJ1-4 once TRBV5-1 TGCGCCAGCAGCCCGTGGGGCACAACTAATGAAAAACTGTTTTTT CASSPWGTTNEKLFF
NA TRBJ2-2 NA TRBV9 TGTGCCAGCAGCCCGCGGACAGTGATGAACACCGGGGAGCTGTTTTTT CASSPRTVMNTGELFF
TRBD2 TRBJ2-1 NA TRBV7-7 TGTGCTAGCAGCTTAGGAAAACGAAGCGGGAGCCCCCACAATGAGCAGTTCTTC CASSLGKRSGSPHNEQFF
NA TRBJ1-3 NA TRBV6-5 TGTGCCAGCAGCCCCTTGGTTAGCTCTGGAAACACCATATATTTT CASSPLVSSGNTIYF
NA TRBJ1-5 NA TRBV7-3 TGTGCCAGCAGCCCACGATGGAGCGGCAATCAGCCCCAGCATTTT CASSPRWSGNQPQHF
TRBD1 TRBJ1-1 NA TRBV7-6 TGTGCCAGCAGCCGTTTGCAGGGGGGGAGGACTGAAGCTTTCTTT CASSRLQGGRTEAFF
NA TRBJ2-5 NA TRBV5-1 TGCGCCAGCAGCTTGGAAGGCCAGGGTTTTGGAGAGACCCAGTACTTC CASSLEGQGFGETQYF
NA TRBJ1-4 NA TRBV27 TGTGCCAGCGCGCGGACTAATGAAAAACTGTTTTTT CASARTNEKLFF
NA TRBJ2-1 NA TRBV5-1 TGCGCCAGCAGCTTGGGAGGATACAATGAGCAGTTCTTC CASSLGGYNEQFF
NA TRBJ2-3 NA TRBV15 TGTGCCACCAGCAGAGGGCCAGGGGACCGCACAGATACGCAGTATTTT CATSRGPGDRTDTQYF
NA TRBJ2-7 many TRBV6-5 TGTGCCAGCAGTTACTCGCCTACTCAGAGCTCCTACGAGCAGTACTTC CASSYSPTQSSYEQYF
NA TRBJ1-2 NA TRBV4-3 TGCGCCAGCAGCCAAGATGGTCGGAGTTATGGCTACACCTTC CASSQDGRSYGYTF
NA TRBJ1-2 NA TRBV5-1 TGCGCCAGCAGCCCAAGGACAGATAACTATGGCTACACCTTC CASSPRTDNYGYTF
NA TRBJ1-2 NA TRBV7-9 TGTGCCAGCAGCTCCCTTAGGAGGGGAGACTATGGCTACACCTTC CASSSLRRGDYGYTF
TRBD2 TRBJ2-2 NA TRBV7-3 TGTGCCAGCAACTTAGCGGGAGCCCCCGGGGAGCTGTTTTTT CASNLAGAPGELFF
TRBD1 TRBJ1-2 NA TRBV6-1 TGTGCCAGCAGTGAAATGACAGGGCCTAACTATGGCTACACCTTC CASSEMTGPNYGYTF
NA TRBJ2-5 once TRBV15 TGTGCCACCAGCTCCCGGGGCAGCCAAGAGACCCAGTACTTC CATSSRGSQETQYF
TRBD1 TRBJ2-7 NA TRBV5-1 TGCGCCAGCACCCGGGACAGGGGGTACCACGAGCAGTACTTC CASTRDRGYHEQYF
NA TRBJ1-2 NA TRBV7-8 TGTGCCAGCAGCCATCCAACACTCGGACAGACCAACTATGGCTACACCTTC CASSHPTLGQTNYGYTF
NA TRBJ2-3 NA TRBV9 TGTGCCAGCAGCCCCCGGGGGACCACAGATACGCAGTATTTT CASSPRGTTDTQYF
TRBD1 TRBJ2-7 NA TRBV18 TGTGCCAGCTCACCCGTGACAGGGGGGGGTCACGAGCAGTACTTC CASSPVTGGGHEQYF
NA TRBJ2-7 NA TRBV6-6 TGTGCCAGCAGTACTACCAGCGTGTCAACCTACGAGCAGTACTTC CASSTTSVSTYEQYF